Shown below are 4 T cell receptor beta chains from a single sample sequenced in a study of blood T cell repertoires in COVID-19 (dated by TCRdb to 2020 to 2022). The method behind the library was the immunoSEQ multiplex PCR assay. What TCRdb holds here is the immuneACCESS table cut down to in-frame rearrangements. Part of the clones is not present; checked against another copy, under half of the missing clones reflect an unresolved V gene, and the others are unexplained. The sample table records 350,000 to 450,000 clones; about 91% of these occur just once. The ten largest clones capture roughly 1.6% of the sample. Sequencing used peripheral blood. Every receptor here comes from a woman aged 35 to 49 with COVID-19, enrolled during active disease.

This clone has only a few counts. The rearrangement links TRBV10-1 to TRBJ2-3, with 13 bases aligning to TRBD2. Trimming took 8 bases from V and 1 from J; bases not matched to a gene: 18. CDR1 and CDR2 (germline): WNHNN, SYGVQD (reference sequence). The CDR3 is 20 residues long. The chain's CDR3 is CASDPLTSGRRLRGTDTQYF. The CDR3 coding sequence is TGCGCCAGCGATCCCCTGACTAGCGGGAGGCGCCTTCGAGGCACAGATACGCAGTATTTT.

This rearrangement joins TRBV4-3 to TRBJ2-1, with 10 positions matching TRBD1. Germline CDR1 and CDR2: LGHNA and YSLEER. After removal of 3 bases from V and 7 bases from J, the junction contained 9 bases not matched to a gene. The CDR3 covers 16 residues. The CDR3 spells CASSQEWTGGLNEQFF. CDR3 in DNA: TGCGCCAGCAGCCAGGAATGGACAGGGGGTCTAAATGAGCAGTTCTTC.

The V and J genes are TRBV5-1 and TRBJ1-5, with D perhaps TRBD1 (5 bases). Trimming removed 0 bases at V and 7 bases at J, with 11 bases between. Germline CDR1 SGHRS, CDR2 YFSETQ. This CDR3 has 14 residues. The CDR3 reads CASSLDPGEQPQHF. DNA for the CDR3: TGCGCCAGCAGCTTGGACCCGGGGGAGCAGCCCCAGCATTTT.

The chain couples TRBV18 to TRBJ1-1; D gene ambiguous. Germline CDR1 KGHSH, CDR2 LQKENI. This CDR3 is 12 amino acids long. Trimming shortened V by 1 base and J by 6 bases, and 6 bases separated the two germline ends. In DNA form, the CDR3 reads TGTGCCAGCTCACCACGAGAGTCTGAAGCTTTCTTT. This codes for CASSPRESEAFF.